Included here is one TCR beta chain sequence, with context. Antigen: not known. This specimen belongs to a study of cytomegalovirus exposure and HLA in healthy donors. Across the study: Researchers found that 81% of over 350 genotyped donors fell within the Caucasian-associated ancestry cluster.

The CDR3 extends over 15 amino acids. Looked up from germline, CDR1 is SGHNT and CDR2 is YYREEE (reference sequence). The V segment lost 2 bases and the J segment 4 bases; nucleotides outside the gene matches: 4. This PCR relied on a set of 60 Vbeta primers and 13 Jbeta primers. Assay: immunoSEQ multiplex PCR; the TCRdb copy retains only in-frame clones and omits some. The sample yields roughly 100,000 clones, 65% to 80% seen once. Study results and caveats: In a later analysis, TCR beta V- and J-gene trimming showed a link to a missense DCLRE1C variant. Another analysis was done later, and it associated approximately 18,000 TCR beta sequences with HLA alleles at 0.05 false discovery rate.

V and J are TRBV5-4 and TRBJ2-2, with 8 bases matching TRBD1. The sample was PBMCs. This receptor was identified in a woman between 18 and 30 years old in good health and CMV-seropositive. In DNA, the CDR3 is TGTGCCAGCAGCTTAGACAGGGGACGCACCGGGGAGCTGTTTTTT. This codes for CASSLDRGRTGELFF. Combining the CDR3 with reference TRBV5-4 and TRBJ2-2 gives the whole variable domain ETGVTQSPTHLIKTRGQQVTLRCSSQSGHNTVSWYQQALGQGPQFIFQYYREEENGRGNFPPRFSGLQFPNYSSELNVNALELDDSALYLCASSLDRGRTGELFFGEGSRLTVL.